A selection of T cell receptor beta chains follows, all from one sample in a study of blood T cell repertoires in COVID-19. Clones were read by immunoSEQ multiplex PCR, and TCRdb kept only the in-frame ones, dropping some. The sample yields about 100,000 clones, about 80% seen once. The sample taken for sequencing was peripheral blood. The source of these receptors is a woman in her seventies with acute or convalescent COVID-19. CDR3s include the opening cysteine and the closing phenylalanine or tryptophan. D genes are given only for firm matches. Size is stated for part of the rows, as once, few or many counts, or as a class when the clone is expanded.

- | TRBJ1-4 | TRBV7-2 | few | TGTGCCAGCAGCAGCGACAGGGAAAAACTGTTTTTT | CASSSDREKLFF
TRBD2 | TRBJ2-3 | TRBV25-1 | - | TGTGCCAGCAGTGAATATGCATCGCGGGGGAGCACAGATACGCAGTATTTT | CASSEYASRGSTDTQYF
TRBD2 | TRBJ2-1 | TRBV10-3 | - | TGTGCCATCAAGGGGACTAGCGGGGGGTACAGCTCCTACAATGAGCAGTTCTTC | CAIKGTSGGYSSYNEQFF
TRBD1 | TRBJ1-1 | TRBV11-1 | - | TGTGCCAGCAGCCTGACAGGGGCGCAAGCTTTCTTT | CASSLTGAQAFF
- | TRBJ2-5 | TRBV6-5 | - | TGTGCCAGCAGACCGGACAGCCACCAAGAGACCCAGTACTTC | CASRPDSHQETQYF
TRBD1 | TRBJ2-3 | TRBV7-2 | - | TGTGCCAGCAGCCGTACCGGGACAGTGACAACCGATACGCAGTATTTT | CASSRTGTVTTDTQYF
- | TRBJ1-2 | TRBV6-6 | - | TGTGCCAGTTCCTCCGGGGGACCGCGTGCTGGCTACACCTTC | CASSSGGPRAGYTF
TRBD1 | TRBJ2-2 | TRBV7-3 | once | TGTGCCAGCAGCTCTTCGACAGGGGAGTTCGCCGGGGAGCTGTTTTTT | CASSSSTGEFAGELFF
- | TRBJ2-2 | TRBV19 | - | TGTGCCAGTAGTATGGTGGAGTCGAACACCGGGGAGCTGTTTTTT | CASSMVESNTGELFF
- | TRBJ1-1 | TRBV7-8 | - | TGTGCCAGCAGCGCAACCGGGCGGGCTGAAGCTTTCTTT | CASSATGRAEAFF
TRBD1 | TRBJ2-2 | TRBV25-1 | - | TGTGCCAGCACGGACAGGCCGAACACCGGGGAGCTGTTTTTT | CASTDRPNTGELFF
- | TRBJ1-2 | TRBV24-1 | - | TGTGCCACCAGTGAATACAGGAACTATGGCTACACCTTC | CATSEYRNYGYTF
- | TRBJ2-3 | TRBV5-1 | - | TGCGCCAGCAGCCGGACTTTAGATACGCAGTATTTT | CASSRTLDTQYF
- | TRBJ1-3 | TRBV6-1 | - | TGTGCCAGCAGTGAAAATCACAGGCCTGGAAACACCATATATTTT | CASSENHRPGNTIYF
TRBD1 | TRBJ1-5 | TRBV5-5 | - | TGTGCCAGCAGCCCTCGGGCGGGACAGAGCAATCAGCCCCAGCATTTT | CASSPRAGQSNQPQHF
TRBD1 | TRBJ2-2 | TRBV5-6 | - | TGTGCCAGCAGTCATTCCCCCGGGACAGGGCGGATGACCGGGGAGCTGTTTTTT | CASSHSPGTGRMTGELFF
TRBD2 | TRBJ2-5 | TRBV5-5 | once | TGTGCCAGCAGCGGGACTAGCGGCCAAGAGACCCAGTACTTC | CASSGTSGQETQYF
- | TRBJ2-7 | TRBV2 | - | TGTGCCAGCAGGGTAAACAGGGATAGATCCTACGAGCAGTACTTC | CASRVNRDRSYEQYF
- | TRBJ1-1 | TRBV6-5 | - | TGTGCCAGCAGTTACTCGTTAGGGGGACGGGCTGAAGCTTTCTTT | CASSYSLGGRAEAFF
- | TRBJ1-1 | TRBV5-5 | - | TGTGCCAGCAGCTCACGTCTGACAGGGAACACTGAAGCTTTCTTT | CASSSRLTGNTEAFF
- | TRBJ2-5 | TRBV21-1 | - | TGTGCCAGCACCCCACTAGCGGGGGGTCAAGAGACCCAGTACTTC | CASTPLAGGQETQYF
- | TRBJ2-3 | TRBV19 | - | TGTGCCAGTAGCACCTGGCTCGTCACAGATACGCAGTATTTT | CASSTWLVTDTQYF
- | TRBJ1-5 | TRBV18 | once | TGTGCCAGCTCAGAGTACAATCAGCCCCAGCATTTT | CASSEYNQPQHF